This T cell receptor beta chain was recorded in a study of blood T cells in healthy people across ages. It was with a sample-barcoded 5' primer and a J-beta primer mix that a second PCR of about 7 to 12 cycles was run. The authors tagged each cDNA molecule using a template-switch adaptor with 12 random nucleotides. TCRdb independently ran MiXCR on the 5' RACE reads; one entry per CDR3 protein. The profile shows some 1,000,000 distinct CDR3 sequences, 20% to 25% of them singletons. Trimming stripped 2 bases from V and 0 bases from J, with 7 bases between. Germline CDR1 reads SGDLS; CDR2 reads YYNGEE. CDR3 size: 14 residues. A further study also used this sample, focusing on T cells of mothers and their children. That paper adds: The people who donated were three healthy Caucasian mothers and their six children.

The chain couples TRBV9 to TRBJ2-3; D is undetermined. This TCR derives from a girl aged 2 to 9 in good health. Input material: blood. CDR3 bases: TGTGCCAGCAGCGTCGTGCCGAGCACAGATACGCAGTATTTT. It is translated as CASSVVPSTDTQYF.